These 8 T cell receptor beta chains share one sample of origin, sequenced in a study of early T cells in non-severe SARS-CoV-2 infection. One entry per CDR3 protein results from TCRdb running MiXCR on the 5' RACE reads. Found here are over 45,000 distinct CDR3 sequences, roughly 5.5% of them singletons; the top ten hold about 4.3%. The sequencing input was whole blood. These receptors were taken from an adult who was a healthcare worker with PCR-confirmed SARS-CoV-2 infection or an uninfected control (not recorded which).

This clonotype was seen a handful of times. The J gene is TRBJ2-7, the V gene TRBV21-1; TRBD2 reflects the table's D call only, with no check against the DNA. TRBV21-1 constitutes a pseudogene. The CDR3 has 19 amino acids. This CDR3 reads CASSKEAGVRLAGGFEQYF. CDR3 bases: TGTGCCAGCAGCAAAGAGGCGGGGGTCCGGCTAGCGGGAGGATTCGAGCAGTACTTC.

The table lists this clonotype with many counts. The chain carries TRBV29-1 and TRBJ1-1; D is unresolved. Trimming pared 4 bases from V and 1 base from J, leaving 4 bases between. This CDR3 spans 11 amino acids. Germline CDR1 reads SQVTM; CDR2 reads ANQGSEA. The CDR3 nucleotides are TGCAGCGTTGTAAAGAACACTGAAGCTTTCTTT. Protein product: CSVVKNTEAFF.

The sample holds a few counts of this clonotype. The V gene is TRBV6-1, the J gene TRBJ1-2; no definite D call. The germline V gene encodes CDR1 MNHNS and CDR2 SASEGT. This CDR3 contains 13 residues. V lost 1 base and J 4 bases, leaving 7 bases between the germline ends. The CDR3: CASSEGGSYGYTF. The CDR3 DNA sequence: TGTGCCAGCAGTGAAGGCGGTTCCTATGGCTACACCTTC.

This clonotype has ten or more counts. The chain carries TRBV13 and TRBJ1-2, with D perhaps TRBD1 (6 bases). Germline V lookup: CDR1 PRHDT, CDR2 FYEKMQ (reference sequence). The CDR3 is 15 residues long. Trimming left V 3 bases short and J 4 bases short, with 15 bases between. In nucleotides, the CDR3 is TGTGCCAGCAGCTTGGGTCGGACAGTTCTCTATGGCTACACCTTC. This codes for CASSLGRTVLYGYTF.

This clonotype was recorded at least ten times. This chain connects TRBV6-6 to TRBJ2-1; 12 bases are shared with TRBD2. The CDR3 has 22 amino acids. Germline CDR1 and CDR2: MNHNY and SVGAGI (reference sequence). Trimming at V came to 5 bases and at J to 0 bases, leaving 20 bases not matched to a gene. CDR3 amino acids: CASSPLGRTGTSGYSSYNEQFF. The CDR3 region has the DNA TGTGCCAGCAGTCCTCTCGGCAGGACCGGGACTAGCGGGTACAGCTCCTACAATGAGCAGTTCTTC.

This clonotype was picked up a small number of times. The chain recombines TRBV20-1 with TRBJ2-1; D may match TRBD1 or TRBD2 (5 bases each). V lost 4 bases and J lost 8, with 12 bases in between. CDR3 length equals 12 residues. Per germline, CDR1 DFQATT and CDR2 SNEGSKA (reference sequence). The CDR3 nucleotides read TGCAGTGCTATCCCAGGGACGGATGAGCAGTTCTTC. It codes for CSAIPGTDEQFF.

The rearrangement links TRBV6-6 to TRBJ2-2, with D perhaps TRBD2 (5 bases). Germline V CDR1 and CDR2: MNHNY, SVGAGI (reference sequence). The CDR3 covers 14 residues. V was clipped by 6 bases and J by 0 bases, with 8 bases between them. CDR3 nucleotide sequence: TGTGCCAGCAGGCCCGGGGCGAACACCGGGGAGCTGTTTTTT. Amino acids: CASRPGANTGELFF.

This clonotype was observed a few times. V is TRBV27 and J is TRBJ2-1, with D possibly being TRBD2 (5 bases). Per the germline V gene, CDR1 is MNHEY and CDR2 is SMNVEV (reference sequence). The CDR3 has 17 residues. V was pared by 6 bases and J by 8 bases, with 26 bases between. The CDR3 here is CASRPLEAIPTPHEQFF. CDR3 coding DNA: TGTGCCAGCAGACCACTGGAGGCTATTCCTACTCCACATGAGCAGTTCTTC.